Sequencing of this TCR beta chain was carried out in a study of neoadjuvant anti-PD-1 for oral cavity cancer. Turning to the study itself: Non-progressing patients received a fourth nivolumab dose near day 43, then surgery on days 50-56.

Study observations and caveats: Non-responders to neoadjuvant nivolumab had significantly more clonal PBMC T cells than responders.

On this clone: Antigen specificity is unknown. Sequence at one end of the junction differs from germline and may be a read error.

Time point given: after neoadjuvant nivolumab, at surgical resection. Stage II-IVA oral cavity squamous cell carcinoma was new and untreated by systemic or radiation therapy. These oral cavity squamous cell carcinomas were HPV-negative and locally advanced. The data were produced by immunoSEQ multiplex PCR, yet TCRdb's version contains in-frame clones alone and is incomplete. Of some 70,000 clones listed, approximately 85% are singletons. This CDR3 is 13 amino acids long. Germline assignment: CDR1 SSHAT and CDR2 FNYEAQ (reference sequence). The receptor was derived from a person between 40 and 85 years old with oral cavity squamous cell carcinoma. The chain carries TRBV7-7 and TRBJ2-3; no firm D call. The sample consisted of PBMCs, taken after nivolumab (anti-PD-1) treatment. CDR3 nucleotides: TGTGCTAGCAGCCCTAACGGAGCAGATACGCAGTATTTT. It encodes CASSPNGADTQYF.